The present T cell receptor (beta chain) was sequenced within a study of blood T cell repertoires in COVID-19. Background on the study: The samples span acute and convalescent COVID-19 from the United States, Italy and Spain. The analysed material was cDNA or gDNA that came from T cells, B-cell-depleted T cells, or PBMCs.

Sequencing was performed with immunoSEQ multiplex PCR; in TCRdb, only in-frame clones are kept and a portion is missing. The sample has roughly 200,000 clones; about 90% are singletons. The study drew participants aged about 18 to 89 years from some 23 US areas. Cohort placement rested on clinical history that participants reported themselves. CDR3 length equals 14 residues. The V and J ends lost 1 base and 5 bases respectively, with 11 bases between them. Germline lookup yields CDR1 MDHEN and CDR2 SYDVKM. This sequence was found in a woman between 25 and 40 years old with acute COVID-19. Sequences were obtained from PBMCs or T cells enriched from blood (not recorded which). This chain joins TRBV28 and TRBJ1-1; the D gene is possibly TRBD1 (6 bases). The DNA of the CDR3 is TGTGCCAGCAGTTTATTCACAGGGCGGACTGAAGCTTTCTTT. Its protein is CASSLFTGRTEAFF. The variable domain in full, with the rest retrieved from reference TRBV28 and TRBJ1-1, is DVKVTQSSRYLVKRTGEKVFLECVQDMDHENMFWYRQDPGLGLRLIYFSYDVKMKEKGDIPEGYSVSREKKERFSLILESASTNQTSMYLCASSLFTGRTEAFFGQGTRLTVV.